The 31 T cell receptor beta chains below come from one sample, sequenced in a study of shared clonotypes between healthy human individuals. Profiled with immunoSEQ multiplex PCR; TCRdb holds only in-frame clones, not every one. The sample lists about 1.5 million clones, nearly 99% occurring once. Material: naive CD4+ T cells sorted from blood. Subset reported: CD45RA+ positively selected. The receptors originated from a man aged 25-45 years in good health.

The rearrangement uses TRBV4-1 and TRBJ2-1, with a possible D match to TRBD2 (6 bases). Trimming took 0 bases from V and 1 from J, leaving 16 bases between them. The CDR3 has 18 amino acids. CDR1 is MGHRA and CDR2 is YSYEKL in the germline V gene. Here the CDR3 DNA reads TGCGCCAGCAGCCAAGATGGTGAGGGAGGAGGATCCTACAATGAGCAGTTCTTC. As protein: CASSQDGEGGGSYNEQFF.

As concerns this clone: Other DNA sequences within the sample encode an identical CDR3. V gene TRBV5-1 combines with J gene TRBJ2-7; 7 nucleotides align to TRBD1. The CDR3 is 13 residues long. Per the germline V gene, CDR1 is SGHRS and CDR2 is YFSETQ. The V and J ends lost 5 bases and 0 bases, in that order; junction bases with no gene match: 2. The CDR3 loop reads CASRRDSSYEQYF. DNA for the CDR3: TGCGCCAGCAGACGGGACAGCTCCTACGAGCAGTACTTC.

Here the CDR3 DNA reads TGCGCCAGCAGTGACGGACAGGGGGCCTACAATGAGCAGTTCTTC. Its translation: CASSDGQGAYNEQFF. The rearrangement joins TRBV10-1 to TRBJ2-1, with 10 bases identical to TRBD1. Per the germline V gene, CDR1 is WNHNN and CDR2 is SYGVQD (reference sequence). There are 15 residues in the CDR3. J lost 2 bases, V lost 3 bases, and 1 base had no gene match.

The CDR3 region has the DNA TGTGCCAGCAGCGAGCGGGGACTAGCGGGGACCTACAATGAGCAGTTCTTC. It yields the protein CASSERGLAGTYNEQFF. V gene TRBV9 combines with J gene TRBJ2-1; TRBD2 matches 13 bases. This CDR3 region has 17 residues. Looked up from germline, CDR1 is SGDLS and CDR2 is YYNGEE. The V segment lost 3 bases and the J segment 2 bases; nucleotides outside the gene matches: 5. Filled out from reference TRBV9 and TRBJ2-1, the complete variable domain reads DSGVTQTPKHLITATGQRVTLRCSPRSGDLSVYWYQQSLDQGLQFLIQYYNGEERAKGNILERFSAQQFPDLHSELNLSSLELGDSALYFCASSERGLAGTYNEQFFGPGTRLTVL.

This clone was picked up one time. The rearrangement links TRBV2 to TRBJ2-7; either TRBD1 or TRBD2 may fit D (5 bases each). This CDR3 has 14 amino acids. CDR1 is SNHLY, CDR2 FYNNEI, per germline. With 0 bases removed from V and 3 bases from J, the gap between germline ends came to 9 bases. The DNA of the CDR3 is TGTGCCAGCAGTGAAGCACTAGGGGTCTACGAGCAGTACTTC. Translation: CASSEALGVYEQYF. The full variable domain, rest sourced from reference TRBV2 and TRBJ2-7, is EPEVTQTPSHQVTQMGQEVILRCVPISNHLYFYWYRQILGQKVEFLVSFYNNEISEKSEIFDDQFSVERPDGSNFTLKIRSTKLEDSAMYFCASSEALGVYEQYFGPGTRLTVT.

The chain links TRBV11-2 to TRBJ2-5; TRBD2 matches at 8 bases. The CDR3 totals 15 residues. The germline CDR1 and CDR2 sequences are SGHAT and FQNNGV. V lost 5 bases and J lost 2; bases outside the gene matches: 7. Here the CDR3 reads CASSRALAEQETQYF. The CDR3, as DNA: TGTGCCAGCAGCAGGGCACTAGCGGAACAAGAGACCCAGTACTTC.

CDR3 region: CASSLGGTGSWETQYF. CDR3 DNA sequence: TGTGCCAGCAGCTTAGGGGGGACAGGGTCTTGGGAGACCCAGTACTTC. V gene TRBV11-2 combines with J gene TRBJ2-5; 9 nucleotides agree with TRBD1. V lost 1 base and J lost 5; bases outside the gene matches: 8. CDR3 length equals 16 residues. Germline lookup yields CDR1 SGHAT and CDR2 FQNNGV.

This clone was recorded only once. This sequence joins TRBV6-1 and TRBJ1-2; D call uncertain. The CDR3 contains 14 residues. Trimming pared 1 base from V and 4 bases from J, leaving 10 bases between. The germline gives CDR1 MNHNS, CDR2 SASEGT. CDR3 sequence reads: CASSEGHGLYGYTF. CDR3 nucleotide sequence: TGTGCCAGCAGTGAAGGCCACGGGCTCTATGGCTACACCTTC.

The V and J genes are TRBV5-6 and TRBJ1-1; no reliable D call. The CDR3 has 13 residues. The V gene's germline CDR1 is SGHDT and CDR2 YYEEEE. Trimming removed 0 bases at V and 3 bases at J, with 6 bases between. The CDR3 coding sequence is TGTGCCAGCAGCTTGGTTGGGGACACTGAAGCTTTCTTT. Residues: CASSLVGDTEAFF.

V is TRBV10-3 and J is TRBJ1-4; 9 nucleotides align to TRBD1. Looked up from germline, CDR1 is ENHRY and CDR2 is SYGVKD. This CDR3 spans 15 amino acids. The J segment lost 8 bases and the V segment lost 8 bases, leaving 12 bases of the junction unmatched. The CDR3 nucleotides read TGTGCCATCTCCCCCGCCGGGGACAGGGAGGAAAAACTGTTTTTT. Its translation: CAISPAGDREEKLFF.

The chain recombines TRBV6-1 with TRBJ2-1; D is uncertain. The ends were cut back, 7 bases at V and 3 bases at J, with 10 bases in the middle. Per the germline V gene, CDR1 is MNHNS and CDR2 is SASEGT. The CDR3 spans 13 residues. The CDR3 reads CASTTWDYNEQFF. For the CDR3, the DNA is TGTGCCAGCACGACCTGGGACTACAATGAGCAGTTCTTC.

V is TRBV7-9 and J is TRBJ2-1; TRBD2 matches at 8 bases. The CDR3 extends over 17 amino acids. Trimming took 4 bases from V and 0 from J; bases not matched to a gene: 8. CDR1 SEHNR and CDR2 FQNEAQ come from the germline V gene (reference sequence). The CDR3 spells CASSSLVAGSSYNEQFF. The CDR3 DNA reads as TGTGCCAGCAGCTCACTCGTAGCGGGAAGCTCCTACAATGAGCAGTTCTTC. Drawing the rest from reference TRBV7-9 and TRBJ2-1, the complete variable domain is DTGVSQNPRHKITKRGQNVTFRCDPISEHNRLYWYRQTLGQGPEFLTYFQNEAQLEKSRLLSDRFSAERPKGSFSTLEIQRTEQGDSAMYLCASSSLVAGSSYNEQFFGPGTRLTVL.

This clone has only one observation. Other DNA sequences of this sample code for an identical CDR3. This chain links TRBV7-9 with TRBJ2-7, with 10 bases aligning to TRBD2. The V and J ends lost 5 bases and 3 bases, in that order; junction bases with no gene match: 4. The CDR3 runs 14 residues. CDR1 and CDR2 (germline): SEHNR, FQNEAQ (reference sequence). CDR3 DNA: TGTGCCAGCAGCCCGTTAGCGGGAGGCTACGAGCAGTACTTC. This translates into CASSPLAGGYEQYF.

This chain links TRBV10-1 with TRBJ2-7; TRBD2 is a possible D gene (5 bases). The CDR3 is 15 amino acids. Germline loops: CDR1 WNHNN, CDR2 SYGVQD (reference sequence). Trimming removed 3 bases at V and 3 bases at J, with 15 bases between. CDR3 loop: CASSEHEGEGYEQYF. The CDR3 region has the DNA TGCGCCAGCAGTGAACATGAGGGAGAAGGCTACGAGCAGTACTTC.

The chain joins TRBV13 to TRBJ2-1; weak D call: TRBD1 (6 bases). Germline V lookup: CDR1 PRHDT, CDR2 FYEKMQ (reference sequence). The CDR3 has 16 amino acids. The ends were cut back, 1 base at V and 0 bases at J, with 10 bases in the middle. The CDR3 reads CASSLVGTSSYNEQFF. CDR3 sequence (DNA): TGTGCCAGCAGCTTAGTCGGGACAAGCTCCTACAATGAGCAGTTCTTC.

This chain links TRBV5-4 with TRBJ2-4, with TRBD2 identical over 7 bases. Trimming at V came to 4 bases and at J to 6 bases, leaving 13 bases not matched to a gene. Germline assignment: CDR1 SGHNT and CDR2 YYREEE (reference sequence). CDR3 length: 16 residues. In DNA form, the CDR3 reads TGTGCCAGCAGCGGGACTTTGGGCGGGAGTCGAAACATTCAGTACTTC. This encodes CASSGTLGGSRNIQYF. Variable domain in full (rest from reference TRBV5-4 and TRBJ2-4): ETGVTQSPTHLIKTRGQQVTLRCSSQSGHNTVSWYQQALGQGPQFIFQYYREEENGRGNFPPRFSGLQFPNYSSELNVNALELDDSALYLCASSGTLGGSRNIQYFGAGTRLSVL.

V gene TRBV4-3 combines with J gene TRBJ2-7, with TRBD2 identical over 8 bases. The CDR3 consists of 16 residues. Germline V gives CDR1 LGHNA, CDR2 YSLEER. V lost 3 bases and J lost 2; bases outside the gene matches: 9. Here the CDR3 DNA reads TGCGCCAGCAGCCACCTCAGCGGGGGACTAGCCTACGAGCAGTACTTC. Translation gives CASSHLSGGLAYEQYF.

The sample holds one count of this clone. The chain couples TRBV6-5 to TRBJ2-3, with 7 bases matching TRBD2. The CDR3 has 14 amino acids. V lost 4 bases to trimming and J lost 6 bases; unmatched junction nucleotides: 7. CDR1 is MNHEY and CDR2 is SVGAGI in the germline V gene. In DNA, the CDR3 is TGTGCCAGCAGTTCGACTAGCCGTGCGGATACGCAGTATTTT. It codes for CASSSTSRADTQYF.

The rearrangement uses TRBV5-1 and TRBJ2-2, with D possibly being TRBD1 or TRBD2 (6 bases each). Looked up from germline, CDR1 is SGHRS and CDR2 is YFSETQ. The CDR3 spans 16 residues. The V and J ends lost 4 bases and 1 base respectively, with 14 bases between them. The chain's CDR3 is CASSTSGALNTGELFF. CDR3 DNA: TGCGCCAGCAGCACCTCGGGGGCCCTGAACACCGGGGAGCTGTTTTTT.

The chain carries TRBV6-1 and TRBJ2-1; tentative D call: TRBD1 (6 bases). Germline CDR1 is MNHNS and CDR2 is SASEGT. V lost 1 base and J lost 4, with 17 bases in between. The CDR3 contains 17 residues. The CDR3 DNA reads TGTGCCAGCAGTGAAGGTAACCCGACAGGCCCTTACAATGAGCAGTTCTTC. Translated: CASSEGNPTGPYNEQFF.

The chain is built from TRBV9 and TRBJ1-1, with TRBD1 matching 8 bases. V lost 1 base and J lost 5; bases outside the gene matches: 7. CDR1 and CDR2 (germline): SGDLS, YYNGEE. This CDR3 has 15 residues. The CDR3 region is CASSVQAGGLTEAFF. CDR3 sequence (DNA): TGTGCCAGCAGCGTACAAGCAGGGGGCTTAACTGAAGCTTTCTTT.

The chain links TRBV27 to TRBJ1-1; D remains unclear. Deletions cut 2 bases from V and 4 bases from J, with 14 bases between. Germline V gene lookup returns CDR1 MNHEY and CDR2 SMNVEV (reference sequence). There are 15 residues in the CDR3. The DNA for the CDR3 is TGTGCCAGCAGTTTAAGGCCCAGTCACGGCACTGAAGCTTTCTTT. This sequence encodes CASSLRPSHGTEAFF.

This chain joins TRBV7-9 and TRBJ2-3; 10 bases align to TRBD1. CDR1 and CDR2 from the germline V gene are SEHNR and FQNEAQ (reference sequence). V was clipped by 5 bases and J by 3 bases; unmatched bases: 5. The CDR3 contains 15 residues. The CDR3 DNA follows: TGTGCCAGCAGCAACCCGGGACAGGGGACAGATACGCAGTATTTT. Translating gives CASSNPGQGTDTQYF.

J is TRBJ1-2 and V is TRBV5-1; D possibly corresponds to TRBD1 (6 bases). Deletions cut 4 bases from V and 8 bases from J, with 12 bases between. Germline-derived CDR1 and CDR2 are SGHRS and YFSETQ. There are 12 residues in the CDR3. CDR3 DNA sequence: TGCGCCAGCAGCCCTTCGGGGGGCGGCTACACCTTC. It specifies CASSPSGGGYTF.

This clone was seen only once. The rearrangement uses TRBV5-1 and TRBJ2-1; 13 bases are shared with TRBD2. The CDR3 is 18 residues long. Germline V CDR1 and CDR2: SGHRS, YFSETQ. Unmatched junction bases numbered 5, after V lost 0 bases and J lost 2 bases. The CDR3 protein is CASSLGLAGGFAYNEQFF. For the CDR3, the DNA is TGCGCCAGCAGCTTGGGACTAGCGGGAGGCTTCGCCTACAATGAGCAGTTCTTC.

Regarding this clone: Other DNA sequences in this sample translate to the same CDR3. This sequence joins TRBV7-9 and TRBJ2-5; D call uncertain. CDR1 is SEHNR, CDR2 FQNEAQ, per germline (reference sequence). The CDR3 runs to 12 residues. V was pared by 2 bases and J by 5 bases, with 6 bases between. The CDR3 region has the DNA TGTGCCAGCAGCTTAATCGCGGAGACCCAGTACTTC. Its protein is CASSLIAETQYF.

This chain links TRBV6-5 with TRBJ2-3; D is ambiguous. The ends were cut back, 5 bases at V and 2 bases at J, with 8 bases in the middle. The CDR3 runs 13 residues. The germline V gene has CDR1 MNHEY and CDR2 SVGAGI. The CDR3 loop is CASSPPPTDTQYF. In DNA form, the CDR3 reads TGTGCCAGCAGTCCCCCCCCCACAGATACGCAGTATTTT.

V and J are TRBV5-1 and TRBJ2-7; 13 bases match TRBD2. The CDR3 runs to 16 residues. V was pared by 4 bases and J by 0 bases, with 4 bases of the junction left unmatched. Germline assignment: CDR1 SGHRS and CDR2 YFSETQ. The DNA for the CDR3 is TGCGCCAGCAGCAGAGGGACTAGCGGGAACTCCTACGAGCAGTACTTC. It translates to CASSRGTSGNSYEQYF.

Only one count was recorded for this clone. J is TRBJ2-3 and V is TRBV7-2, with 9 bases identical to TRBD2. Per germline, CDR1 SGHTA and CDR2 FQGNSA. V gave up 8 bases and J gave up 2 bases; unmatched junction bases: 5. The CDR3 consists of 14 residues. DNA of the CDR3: TGTGCCAGCGGCGGGAGGGCCTCCACAGATACGCAGTATTTT. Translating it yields CASGGRASTDTQYF.

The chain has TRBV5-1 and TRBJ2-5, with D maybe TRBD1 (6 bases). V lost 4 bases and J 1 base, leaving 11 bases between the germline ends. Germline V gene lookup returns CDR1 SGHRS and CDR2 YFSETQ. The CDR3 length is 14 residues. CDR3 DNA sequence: TGCGCCAGCAGCAGACGGACAGTCCAAGAGACCCAGTACTTC. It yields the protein CASSRRTVQETQYF. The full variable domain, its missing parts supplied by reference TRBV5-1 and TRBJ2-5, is KAGVTQTPRYLIKTRGQQVTLSCSPISGHRSVSWYQQTPGQGLQFLFEYFSETQRNKGNFPGRFSGRQFSNSRSEMNVSTLELGDSALYLCASSRRTVQETQYFGPGTRLLVL.

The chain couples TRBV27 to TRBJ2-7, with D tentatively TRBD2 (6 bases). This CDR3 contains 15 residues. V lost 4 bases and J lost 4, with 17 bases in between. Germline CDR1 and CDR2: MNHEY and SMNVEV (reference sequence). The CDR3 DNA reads TGTGCCAGCAGTTACGGGGACTTCGGGGTATACGAGCAGTACTTC. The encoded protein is CASSYGDFGVYEQYF.